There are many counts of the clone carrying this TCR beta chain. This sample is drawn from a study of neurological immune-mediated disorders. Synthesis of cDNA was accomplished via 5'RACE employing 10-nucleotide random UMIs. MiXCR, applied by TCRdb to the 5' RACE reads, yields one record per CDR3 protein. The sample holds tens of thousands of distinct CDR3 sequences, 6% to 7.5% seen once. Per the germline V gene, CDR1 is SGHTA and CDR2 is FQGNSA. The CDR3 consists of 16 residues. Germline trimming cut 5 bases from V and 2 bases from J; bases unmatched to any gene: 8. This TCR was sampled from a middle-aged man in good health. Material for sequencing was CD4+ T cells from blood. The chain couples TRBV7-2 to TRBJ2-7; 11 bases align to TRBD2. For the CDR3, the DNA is TGTGCCAGCAGCCCTACTAGCGGGAGAGGGCCCTACGAGCAGTACTTC. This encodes CASSPTSGRGPYEQYF.